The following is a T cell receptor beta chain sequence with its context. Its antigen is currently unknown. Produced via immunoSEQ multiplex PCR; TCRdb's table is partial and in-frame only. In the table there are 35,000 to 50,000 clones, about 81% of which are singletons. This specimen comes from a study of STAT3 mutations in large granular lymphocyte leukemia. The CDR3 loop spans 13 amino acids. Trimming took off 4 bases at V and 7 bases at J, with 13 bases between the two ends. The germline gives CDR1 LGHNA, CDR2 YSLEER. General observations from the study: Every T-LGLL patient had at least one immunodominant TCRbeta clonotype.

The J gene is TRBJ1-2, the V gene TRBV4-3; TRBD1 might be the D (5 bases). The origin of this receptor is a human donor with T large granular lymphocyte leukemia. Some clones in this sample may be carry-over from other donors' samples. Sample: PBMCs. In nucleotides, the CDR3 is TGCGCCAGCAGCCGAGACAGTCAAGCTGGCTACACCTTC. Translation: CASSRDSQAGYTF.